Below, 30 T cell receptor beta chains from the same sample are listed, as sequenced in a study of shared clonotypes between healthy human individuals (dated by TCRdb to 2018 to 2020). Library prep was done by the immunoSEQ multiplex PCR assay. In TCRdb, the immuneACCESS table is reduced to in-frame sequences with V and J assigned. These tables do not hold every clone; where another copy was compared, an unresolved V gene accounts for under half, and the others remain unexplained. This sample comprises about 960,000 clones, about three quarters of them detected only once. Approximately 1.5% of the sample goes to the ten largest clones. The specimen sequenced was memory CD4+ T cells sorted from blood. The cell subset or site label for this specimen denotes: CD45RA-negative fraction. The receptors here all came from a man aged 18 to 30 in good health.

Remarks on this clone: Within the sample, other DNA sequences also encode this same CDR3. The V gene is TRBV5-1, the J gene TRBJ1-1, with D unclear. The CDR3 runs 14 residues. CDR1 and CDR2 from the germline V gene are SGHRS and YFSETQ. V lost 0 bases to trimming and J lost 1 base, with 7 bases between them. The CDR3 loop reads CASSLAGRNTEAFF. For the CDR3, the DNA is TGCGCCAGCAGCTTGGCCGGGAGGAACACTGAAGCTTTCTTT. Full variable domain (remainder filled in from reference TRBV5-1 and TRBJ1-1): KAGVTQTPRYLIKTRGQQVTLSCSPISGHRSVSWYQQTPGQGLQFLFEYFSETQRNKGNFPGRFSGRQFSNSRSEMNVSTLELGDSALYLCASSLAGRNTEAFFGQGTRLTVV.

This clone was observed once. Just one base apart from a much larger clone, this may be a read error. CDR3 loop: CASSGDSTDTQYF. The CDR3 DNA is TGTGCCAGCAGTGGGGACAGCACAGATACGCAGTATTTT. The genes are TRBV25-1 and TRBJ2-3, with D perhaps given as TRBD1 or TRBD2 (5 bases each). Trimming removed 4 bases from V and 0 bases from J, with 5 bases in between. The germline V gene encodes CDR1 MGHDK and CDR2 SYGVNS. CDR3 length: 13 residues.

The V call is TRBV10-1, the J call TRBJ2-1; the D gene could be TRBD1 or TRBD2 (5 bases each). The V gene lost 0 bases and the J gene lost 9 bases, with 12 bases spanning the gap. CDR1 is WNHNN, CDR2 SYGVQD, per germline (reference sequence). CDR3 length: 14 amino acids. This CDR3 reads CASSESGTTAEQFF. As DNA, the CDR3 is TGCGCCAGCAGTGAGTCCGGGACGACAGCTGAGCAGTTCTTC.

The rearrangement uses TRBV5-1 and TRBJ2-1, with TRBD2 identical over 7 bases. Germline CDR1 is SGHRS and CDR2 is YFSETQ. The CDR3 has 14 amino acids. J was trimmed by 7 bases and V by 8 bases; bases with no gene match: 12. This chain's CDR3 is CASTWSGKKNEQFF. The CDR3 DNA follows: TGCGCCAGTACCTGGAGCGGGAAGAAGAATGAGCAGTTCTTC.

The chain combines TRBV2 with TRBJ2-7, with D unclear. Germline CDR1 reads SNHLY; CDR2 reads FYNNEI. V was trimmed by 7 bases and J by 2 bases, leaving 6 bases between them. The CDR3 spans 11 residues. CDR3 loop: CASMAAYEQYF. CDR3 bases: TGTGCCAGCATGGCGGCCTACGAGCAGTACTTC.

The chain joins TRBV5-4 to TRBJ1-4; possibly TRBD1 for D (5 bases). This CDR3 contains 16 residues. CDR1 and CDR2 (germline): SGHNT, YYREEE (reference sequence). V lost 1 base to trimming and J lost 5 bases, with 15 bases between them. CDR3 amino acids: CASSLIGAGVNEKLFF. In DNA form, the CDR3 reads TGTGCCAGCAGCTTGATCGGGGCGGGCGTGAATGAAAAACTGTTTTTT.

With respect to this clone: An end of the junction differs from the germline gene, which may be a read error. The J gene is TRBJ2-1, the V gene TRBV7-2; either TRBD1 or TRBD2 may supply D (5 bases each). The CDR3 runs to 14 residues. CDR1 and CDR2 (germline): SGHTA, FQGNSA. CDR3 region: CVSSFSGALGEQFF. The CDR3 coding sequence is TGTGTCAGCAGCTTTTCCGGGGCCTTGGGTGAGCAGTTCTTC.

This chain uses TRBV6-5 with TRBJ2-6; D uncertain. Trimming stripped 7 bases from V and 0 bases from J, with 7 bases between. The CDR3 length is 14 residues. In germline, CDR1 is MNHEY, CDR2 SVGAGI. The CDR3 protein is CASIGSSGANVLTF. DNA for the CDR3: TGTGCCAGCATAGGAAGCTCTGGGGCCAACGTCCTGACTTTC.

The chain employs TRBV5-4 and TRBJ2-2; D is unresolved. The CDR3 sequence is 16 residues long. CDR1 is SGHNT, CDR2 YYREEE, per germline (reference sequence). The V and J ends lost 0 bases and 2 bases respectively, with 11 bases between them. This chain's CDR3 is CASSLDGNRNTGELFF. In nucleotides, the CDR3 is TGTGCCAGCAGCTTGGATGGAAATCGAAACACCGGGGAGCTGTTTTTT. The full variable domain, with the rest looked up from reference TRBV5-4 and TRBJ2-2, is ETGVTQSPTHLIKTRGQQVTLRCSSQSGHNTVSWYQQALGQGPQFIFQYYREEENGRGNFPPRFSGLQFPNYSSELNVNALELDDSALYLCASSLDGNRNTGELFFGEGSRLTVL.

The rearrangement uses TRBV6-6 and TRBJ1-1; TRBD1 matches 7 bases. V trimming: 9 bases; J trimming: 4 bases; junction bases outside the gene matches: 5. Germline V gives CDR1 MNHNY, CDR2 SVGAGI (reference sequence). This CDR3 has 12 residues. As DNA, the CDR3 is TGTGCCAGTCTCGACAGGGCCACTGAAGCTTTCTTT. It yields the protein CASLDRATEAFF.

The gene calls are TRBV7-9 and TRBJ2-7, with D possibly matching TRBD1 (6 bases). Trimming removed 4 bases at V and 3 bases at J, with 10 bases between. The CDR3 length is 13 residues. Germline-derived CDR1 and CDR2 are SEHNR and FQNEAQ (reference sequence). The DNA for the CDR3 is TGTGCCAGCAGCTACGGACAGAACTACGAGCAGTACTTC. Protein: CASSYGQNYEQYF.

J is TRBJ1-4 and V is TRBV29-1; D not resolved. The CDR3 is 12 residues long. Trimming pared 3 bases from V and 8 bases from J, leaving 10 bases between. Germline CDR1 SQVTM, CDR2 ANQGSEA. CDR3 in DNA: TGCAGCGTTGACGAGGGATGGGAAAAACTGTTTTTT. Residues: CSVDEGWEKLFF.

V gene TRBV5-6 combines with J gene TRBJ1-1; D is uncertain. There are 16 residues in the CDR3. The V end was cut by 1 base, the J end by 2 bases, with 15 bases between. The germline V gene encodes CDR1 SGHDT and CDR2 YYEEEE. DNA of the CDR3: TGTGCCAGCAGCTTGTCTTTTGGACGATCCAACACTGAAGCTTTCTTT. Translation: CASSLSFGRSNTEAFF.

The V gene is TRBV7-2, the J gene TRBJ2-7, with 13 bases fitting TRBD2. Per the germline V gene, CDR1 is SGHTA and CDR2 is FQGNSA. Trimming cost V 1 base and J 0 bases; bases outside gene matches: 6. The CDR3 extends over 18 amino acids. DNA for the CDR3: TGTGCCAGCAGCTTAGATGGGACTAGCGGGGCTAACTCCTACGAGCAGTACTTC. Protein product: CASSLDGTSGANSYEQYF.

V is TRBV11-1 and J is TRBJ1-2; D is perhaps TRBD1 (6 bases). The CDR3 is 15 amino acids. Germline values: CDR1 SGHAT, CDR2 FQDESV (reference sequence). V lost 5 bases to trimming and J lost 2 bases, with 15 bases between them. Here the CDR3 reads CASSPPEGGNYGYTF. CDR3 bases: TGTGCCAGCAGCCCACCCGAGGGGGGGAACTATGGCTACACCTTC.

The chain employs TRBV14 and TRBJ1-3; a possible D gene is TRBD1 (6 bases). The CDR3 consists of 16 residues. CDR1 SGHDN and CDR2 FVKESK come from the germline V gene. V lost 1 base, J lost 2 bases, and 12 bases lay in between. The CDR3 region has the DNA TGTGCCAGCAGCCAAGTCCTCCCAGGGGCTGGAAACACCATATATTTT. Translating it yields CASSQVLPGAGNTIYF. Looking up the rest from reference TRBV14 and TRBJ1-3 gives the full variable domain: EAGVTQFPSHSVIEKGQTVTLRCDPISGHDNLYWYRRVMGKEIKFLLHFVKESKQDESGMPNNRFLAERTGGTYSTLKVQPAELEDSGVYFCASSQVLPGAGNTIYFGEGSWLTVV.

This rearrangement joins TRBV30 to TRBJ2-7; TRBD1 is a possible D gene (6 bases). Trimming stripped 2 bases from V and 1 base from J, with 18 bases between. The CDR3 has 16 residues. Germline CDR1 is GTSNPN and CDR2 is SVGIG (reference sequence). CDR3 residues: CAWSSLGAPGSYEQYF. In DNA, the CDR3 is TGTGCCTGGAGTAGTTTGGGGGCACCCGGTTCCTACGAGCAGTACTTC. The whole variable domain, filled in from reference TRBV30 and TRBJ2-7, reads SQTIHQWPATLVQPVGSPLSLECTVEGTSNPNLYWYRQAAGRGLQLLFYSVGIGQISSEVPQNLSASRPQDRQFILSSKKLLLSDSGFYLCAWSSLGAPGSYEQYFGPGTRLTVT.

The V gene is TRBV9, the J gene TRBJ2-3; maybe TRBD2 (6 bases). Germline V CDR1 and CDR2: SGDLS, YYNGEE. The CDR3 has 11 residues. V lost 4 bases and J 9 bases, leaving 9 bases between the germline ends. CDR3: CASSSGVTQYF. The CDR3 bases are TGTGCCAGCAGCTCGGGGGTGACGCAGTATTTT. Variable domain in full (rest from reference TRBV9 and TRBJ2-3): DSGVTQTPKHLITATGQRVTLRCSPRSGDLSVYWYQQSLDQGLQFLIQYYNGEERAKGNILERFSAQQFPDLHSELNLSSLELGDSALYFCASSSGVTQYFGPGTRLTVL.

Regarding this clone: The identical CDR3 is also encoded by other nucleotide sequences in the sample. The V gene is TRBV10-2, the J gene TRBJ2-3; D is unresolved. Germline V lookup: CDR1 WSHSY, CDR2 SAAADI. V lost 2 bases and J lost 3, with 3 bases in between. CDR3 length: 12 residues. CDR3 DNA sequence: TGCGCCAGCAGTGAGACTACAGATACGCAGTATTTT. Protein product: CASSETTDTQYF.

This clone was seen a few times. This chain uses TRBV19 with TRBJ1-1; 8 nucleotides agree with TRBD1. This CDR3 is built from 11 residues. The germline CDR1 and CDR2 sequences are LNHDA and SQIVND (reference sequence). The V and J ends lost 3 bases and 11 bases, in that order; junction bases with no gene match: 2. CDR3 sequence reads: CASSIRDRAFF. The CDR3 DNA reads TGTGCCAGTAGTATCCGGGACAGGGCTTTCTTT.

V usage is TRBV7-2 and J usage is TRBJ2-2, with TRBD1 identical over 7 bases. Germline V CDR1 and CDR2: SGHTA, FQGNSA. Trimming at V came to 3 bases and at J to 0 bases, leaving 4 bases not matched to a gene. This CDR3 has 16 residues. CDR3 region: CASSLGQSTNTGELFF. Written as DNA, the CDR3 is TGTGCCAGCAGCTTGGGACAGTCAACGAACACCGGGGAGCTGTTTTTT.

The chain carries TRBV7-2 and TRBJ1-2; 7 bases match TRBD1. The germline CDR1 and CDR2 sequences are SGHTA and FQGNSA. V was pared by 4 bases and J by 3 bases, with 11 bases of the junction left unmatched. CDR3 length: 16 residues. The CDR3: CASSSRSPTGDYGYTF. The DNA of the CDR3 is TGTGCCAGCAGCTCAAGAAGTCCCACAGGGGACTATGGCTACACCTTC.

V and J are TRBV27 and TRBJ2-3; D not resolved. The V gene's germline CDR1 is MNHEY and CDR2 SMNVEV (reference sequence). Trimming left V 0 bases short and J 7 bases short, with 11 bases between. The CDR3 is 14 amino acids. This CDR3 is CASSLSSSPNTQYF. The CDR3 nucleotides are TGTGCCAGCAGTTTATCGTCCTCGCCGAATACGCAGTATTTT.

The chain carries TRBV7-9 and TRBJ2-5; TRBD1 agrees at 9 bases. This CDR3 contains 16 residues. CDR1 is SEHNR and CDR2 is FQNEAQ in the germline V gene (reference sequence). With V trimmed by 5 bases and J by 4 bases, 11 bases remained unmatched. CDR3 sequence reads: CASSAPSQGASETQYF. CDR3 sequence (DNA): TGTGCCAGCAGCGCACCGTCACAGGGGGCTTCAGAGACCCAGTACTTC. Based on the CDR3 plus reference TRBV7-9 and TRBJ2-5, the full variable domain is DTGVSQNPRHKITKRGQNVTFRCDPISEHNRLYWYRQTLGQGPEFLTYFQNEAQLEKSRLLSDRFSAERPKGSFSTLEIQRTEQGDSAMYLCASSAPSQGASETQYFGPGTRLLVL.

The rearrangement joins TRBV6-1 to TRBJ1-5; TRBD1 agrees at 10 bases. J gave up 5 bases and V 3 bases, and 7 bases lay outside the gene matches. Germline V gene data show CDR1 as MNHNS and CDR2 as SASEGT. The CDR3 is 16 amino acids. CDR3: CASSDRRQGAYQPQHF. As DNA, the CDR3 is TGTGCCAGCAGTGATCGCCGACAGGGGGCCTATCAGCCCCAGCATTTT.

The chain joins TRBV10-2 to TRBJ2-3, with D possibly matching TRBD1 (6 bases). Between the trimmed V and J ends, which lost 4 bases and 4 bases, there was a span of 12 bases. The CDR3 extends over 14 amino acids. Germline CDR1 is WSHSY and CDR2 is SAAADI. CDR3 region: CASSGYRDPDTQYF. CDR3 DNA sequence: TGCGCCAGCAGTGGATACAGGGATCCAGATACGCAGTATTTT.

The chain recombines TRBV19 with TRBJ1-6, with TRBD1 matching over 7 bases. CDR3 length equals 14 residues. Germline values: CDR1 LNHDA, CDR2 SQIVND (reference sequence). V dropped 4 bases and J dropped 8; count of bases not matched to a gene: 5. The CDR3 sequence: CASSTQTGYSPLHF. CDR3 nucleotides: TGTGCCAGTAGTACCCAGACAGGGTATTCACCCCTCCACTTT.

The CDR3 protein is CASSEVGRRPQHF. In nucleotides, the CDR3 is TGTGCCAGCAGTGAAGTGGGCAGAAGGCCCCAGCATTTT. J is TRBJ1-5 and V is TRBV2, with D uncertain. Trimming pared 1 base from V and 9 bases from J, leaving 10 bases between. This CDR3 region has 13 residues. Germline-derived CDR1 and CDR2 are SNHLY and FYNNEI. The full variable domain, its missing parts supplied by reference TRBV2 and TRBJ1-5, is EPEVTQTPSHQVTQMGQEVILRCVPISNHLYFYWYRQILGQKVEFLVSFYNNEISEKSEIFDDQFSVERPDGSNFTLKIRSTKLEDSAMYFCASSEVGRRPQHFGDGTRLSIL.

CDR3 nucleotide sequence: TGTGCCGCAGGAGCGGGAGGGTCCTACAATGAGCAGTTCTTC. Its translation is CAAGAGGSYNEQFF. This chain joins TRBV6-1 and TRBJ2-1; 10 bases align to TRBD2. The V gene's germline CDR1 is MNHNS and CDR2 SASEGT. The V gene end was trimmed by 11 bases and the J gene end by 1 base; junction bases not matched to a gene: 5. The CDR3 is 14 residues long.

The rearrangement links TRBV7-8 to TRBJ2-2; 7 bases fit TRBD1. The CDR3 is 16 residues long. CDR1 is SGHVS and CDR2 is FQNEAQ in the germline V gene. V lost 2 bases and J lost 0; bases outside the gene matches: 3. This chain's CDR3 is CASSLRGTANTGELFF. CDR3 bases: TGTGCCAGCAGCTTAAGGGGGACAGCGAACACCGGGGAGCTGTTTTTT.